This TCR beta chain was sequenced for a study of T cell changes during pregnancy in multiple sclerosis. CDR3 size: 15 residues. The V gene end was trimmed by 0 bases and the J gene end by 7 bases; junction bases not matched to a gene: 4. Germline CDR1 and CDR2: SGHRS and YFSETQ. Data came from immunoSEQ multiplex PCR; TCRdb stores just in-frame clones and leaves some out. The sample lists roughly 99,000 clones, roughly nine tenths occurring once. This sample comprised peripheral blood, obtained after pregnancy. The origin of this receptor is a female donor in good health, enrolled as a control in a pregnancy study. This chain connects TRBV5-1 to TRBJ2-1; TRBD2 agrees at 10 bases. CDR3 sequence reads: CASSLVAGGGNEQFF. CDR3 in DNA: TGCGCCAGCAGCTTGGTAGCGGGGGGCGGTAATGAGCAGTTCTTC.